This T cell receptor beta chain was sequenced during a study of graft-versus-host responses after intestinal transplantation. On the study more broadly: The study gave all recipients anti-thymocyte globulin induction, then tacrolimus and steroids for 2 to 3 years.

V was cut by 2 bases and J by 0 bases, with 14 bases left in between. The length of the CDR3 is 17 residues. Germline V gives CDR1 SGHNT, CDR2 YYREEE (reference sequence). Here immunoSEQ multiplex PCR was the method, and the copy in TCRdb shows in-frame clones only, minus some. The sample shows some 83,000 clones, 90% to 95% of them seen only once. Details on this clone: Its antigen is undetermined.

Study-level findings and limits: GvH clones appeared in recipient marrow, some first in ileum or blood. Levels of circulating GvH clones at their peak were associated with early post-transplant HvG declines.

The sequence derives from a human donor who received an intestinal transplant. The input for sequencing was unstimulated CD4+ T cells sorted from spleen or lymph node cells, taken before intestinal transplant. The rearrangement links TRBV5-4 to TRBJ2-2; D is undetermined. The DNA of the CDR3 is TGTGCCAGCAGCTTCATAGCTTTTACCCCGAACACCGGGGAGCTGTTTTTT. As protein: CASSFIAFTPNTGELFF.